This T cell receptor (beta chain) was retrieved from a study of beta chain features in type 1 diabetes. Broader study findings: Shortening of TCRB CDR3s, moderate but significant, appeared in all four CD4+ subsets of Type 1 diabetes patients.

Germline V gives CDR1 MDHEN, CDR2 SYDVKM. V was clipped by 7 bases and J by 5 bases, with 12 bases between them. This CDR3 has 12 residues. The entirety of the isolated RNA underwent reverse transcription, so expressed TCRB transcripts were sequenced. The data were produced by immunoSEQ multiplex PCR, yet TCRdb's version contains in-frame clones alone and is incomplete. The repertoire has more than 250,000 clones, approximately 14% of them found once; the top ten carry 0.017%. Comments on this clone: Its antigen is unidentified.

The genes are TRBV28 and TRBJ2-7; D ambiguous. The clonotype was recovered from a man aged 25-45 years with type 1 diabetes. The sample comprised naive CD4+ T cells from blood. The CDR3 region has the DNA TGTGCCAGCATGAGGAATTCGCACGAGCAGTACTTC. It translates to CASMRNSHEQYF.